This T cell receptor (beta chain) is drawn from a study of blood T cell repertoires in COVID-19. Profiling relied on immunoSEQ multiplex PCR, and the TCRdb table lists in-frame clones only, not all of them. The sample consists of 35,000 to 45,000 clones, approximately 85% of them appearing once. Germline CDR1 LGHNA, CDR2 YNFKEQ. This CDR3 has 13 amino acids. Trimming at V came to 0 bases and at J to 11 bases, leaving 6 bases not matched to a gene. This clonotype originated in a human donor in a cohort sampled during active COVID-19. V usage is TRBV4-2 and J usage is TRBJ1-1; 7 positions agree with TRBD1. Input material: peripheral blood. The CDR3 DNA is TGTGCCAGCAGCCAAGACGACAGGGTGAATGCTTTCTTT. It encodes CASSQDDRVNAFF.